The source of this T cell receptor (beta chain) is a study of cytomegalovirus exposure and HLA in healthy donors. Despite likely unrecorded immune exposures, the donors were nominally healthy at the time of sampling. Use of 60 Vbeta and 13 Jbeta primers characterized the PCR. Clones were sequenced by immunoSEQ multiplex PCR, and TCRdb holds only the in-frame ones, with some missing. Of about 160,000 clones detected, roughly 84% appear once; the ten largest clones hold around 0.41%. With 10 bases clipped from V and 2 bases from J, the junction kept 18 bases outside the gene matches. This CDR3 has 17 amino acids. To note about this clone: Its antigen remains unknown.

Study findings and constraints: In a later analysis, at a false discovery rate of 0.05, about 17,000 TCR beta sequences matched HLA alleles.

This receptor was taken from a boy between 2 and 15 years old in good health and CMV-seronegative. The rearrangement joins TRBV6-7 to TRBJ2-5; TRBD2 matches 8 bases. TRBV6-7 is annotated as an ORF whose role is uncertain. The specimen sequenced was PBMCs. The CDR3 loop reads CATTKTSGHPLQETQYF. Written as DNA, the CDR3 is TGTGCCACTACAAAAACTAGCGGCCACCCACTTCAAGAGACCCAGTACTTC.